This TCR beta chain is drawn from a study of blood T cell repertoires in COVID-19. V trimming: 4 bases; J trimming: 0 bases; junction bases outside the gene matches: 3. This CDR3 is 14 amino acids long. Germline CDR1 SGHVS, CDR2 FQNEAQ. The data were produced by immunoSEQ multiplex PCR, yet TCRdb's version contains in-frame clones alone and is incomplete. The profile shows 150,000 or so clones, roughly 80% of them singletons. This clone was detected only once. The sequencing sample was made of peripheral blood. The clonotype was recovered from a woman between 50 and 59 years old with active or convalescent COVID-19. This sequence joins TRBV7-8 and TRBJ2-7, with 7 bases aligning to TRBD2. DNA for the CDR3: TGTGCCAGCAGCTCCCCTAGCGGCTCCTACGAGCAGTACTTC. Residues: CASSSPSGSYEQYF.